This T cell receptor (beta chain) was found in a study of shared T cell receptors in the human thymus. Sequencing used immunoSEQ multiplex PCR; TCRdb keeps in-frame clones, though not all of them. The sample has 550,000 to 800,000 clones, approximately 85% seen once. The CDR3 has 14 residues. Germline values: CDR1 SGHNT, CDR2 YYREEE (reference sequence). The V and J ends lost 4 bases and 6 bases, in that order; junction bases with no gene match: 9. This sample also belongs to another study, concerning human thymus T cells.

The TCR originated in a girl under three years old with a congenital heart defect. Specimen: thymocytes. This sequence joins TRBV5-4 and TRBJ1-2; 7 nucleotides agree with TRBD1. The DNA for the CDR3 is TGTGCCAGCAGCAAAATCGACAGGGACCATGGCTACACCTTC. Its translation: CASSKIDRDHGYTF.